The 9 T cell receptor beta chains below were found in one sample sequenced in a study of response to subunit inactivated influenza vaccine. TCRdb processed the RT-PCR reads anew with MiXCR; each CDR3 protein has one entry. The repertoire has hundreds of thousands of distinct CDR3 sequences, approximately 24% of them found once; the top ten carry less than 2.5%. The specimen was CD4+ T cells sorted from PBMCs, collected roughly 5 days after vaccination. The receptors come from a man between 45 and 60 years old who received an inactivated influenza vaccine.

This clonotype was found a few times. The V and J genes are TRBV5-6 and TRBJ2-3, with D maybe TRBD1 (5 bases). Germline V CDR1 and CDR2: SGHDT, YYEEEE. CDR3 size: 17 residues. The ends were cut back, 0 bases at V and 4 bases at J, with 18 bases in the middle. CDR3 in amino acids: CASSLVGAALRADTQYF. CDR3 sequence (DNA): TGTGCCAGCAGCTTGGTAGGGGCCGCTCTTCGGGCAGATACGCAGTATTTT.

Ten or more counts support this clonotype. This chain connects TRBV11-2 to TRBJ2-3; D may be TRBD1 (6 bases). Germline V lookup: CDR1 SGHAT, CDR2 FQNNGV. V lost 6 bases and J 0 bases, leaving 7 bases between the germline ends. CDR3 length equals 13 residues. The CDR3 region is CASRGASTDTQYF. CDR3 sequence (DNA): TGTGCCAGCAGGGGGGCTAGCACAGATACGCAGTATTTT. Drawing the rest from reference TRBV11-2 and TRBJ2-3, the complete variable domain is EAGVAQSPRYKIIEKRQSVAFWCNPISGHATLYWYQQILGQGPKLLIQFQNNGVVDDSQLPKDRFSAERLKGVDSTLKIQPAKLEDSAVYLCASRGASTDTQYFGPGTRLTVL.

This clonotype was detected only a few times. The J gene is TRBJ2-3, the V gene TRBV5-1; possibly TRBD1 for D (5 bases). Per germline, CDR1 SGHRS and CDR2 YFSETQ. Trimming shortened V by 0 bases and J by 6 bases, and 14 bases separated the two germline ends. CDR3 length: 15 residues. Here the CDR3 reads CASSLGATPGDTQYF. The CDR3 DNA sequence: TGCGCCAGCAGCTTGGGGGCCACCCCAGGGGATACGCAGTATTTT.

This chain links TRBV10-3 with TRBJ2-3; 9 positions match TRBD1. This CDR3 is built from 15 residues. V shed 4 bases, J shed 4 bases, and the junction held 6 bases outside the gene matches. Germline CDR1 is ENHRY and CDR2 is SYGVKD. CDR3 protein: CAISGRDRAADTQYF. The CDR3 nucleotides read TGTGCCATCAGTGGAAGGGACAGGGCGGCAGATACGCAGTATTTT.

This clonotype was detected ten times or more. V gene TRBV20-1 combines with J gene TRBJ2-5; TRBD1 might be the D (5 bases). The germline gives CDR1 DFQATT, CDR2 SNEGSKA (reference sequence). The CDR3 extends over 14 amino acids. V lost 5 bases and J lost 5, with 18 bases in between. The chain's CDR3 is CSAEDIVGRETQYF. The CDR3 nucleotides are TGCAGTGCTGAGGACATTGTGGGAAGGGAGACCCAGTACTTC.

J is TRBJ2-3 and V is TRBV20-1, with 7 positions matching TRBD1. This CDR3 contains 15 residues. In germline, CDR1 is DFQATT, CDR2 SNEGSKA (reference sequence). The V and J ends lost 7 bases and 5 bases, in that order; junction bases with no gene match: 15. The CDR3 spells CSVGRTGFREDTQYF. The CDR3 DNA follows: TGCAGTGTTGGTAGGACAGGCTTTAGGGAAGATACGCAGTATTTT.

In its sample, this clonotype was seen a few times. The genes are TRBV29-1 and TRBJ2-7; TRBD1 aligns across 11 bases. This CDR3 has 15 residues. The V gene end was trimmed by 6 bases and the J gene end by 6 bases; junction bases not matched to a gene: 13. The germline V gene has CDR1 SQVTM and CDR2 ANQGSEA. CDR3 residues: CSVGLGTGGFSEQYF. The CDR3 nucleotides read TGCAGCGTGGGGTTGGGGACAGGGGGTTTCTCCGAGCAGTACTTC.

This chain joins TRBV18 and TRBJ2-5; the D gene could be TRBD1 or TRBD2 (5 bases each). This CDR3 spans 14 amino acids. Between the trimmed V and J ends, which lost 2 bases and 5 bases, there was a span of 12 bases. CDR1 KGHSH and CDR2 LQKENI come from the germline V gene. The chain's CDR3 is CASSPGTTAETQYF. The CDR3 nucleotides are TGTGCCAGCTCACCAGGGACGACGGCGGAGACCCAGTACTTC.

This clonotype has just a few counts. J is TRBJ1-2 and V is TRBV3-1; TRBD1 might be the D (6 bases). V lost 0 bases, J lost 6 bases, and 11 bases lay in between. In germline, CDR1 is LGHDT, CDR2 YNNKEL (reference sequence). This CDR3 is 14 amino acids long. The CDR3 DNA is TGTGCCAGCAGCCAAGATACCGGGGGGCATGGCTACACCTTC. This translates into CASSQDTGGHGYTF.